The source of this T cell receptor (beta chain) is a study of response to subunit inactivated influenza vaccine. MiXCR, run by TCRdb on the RT-PCR reads, gives a single entry per CDR3 protein. The data contain over 650,000 distinct CDR3 sequences, under 20% of them seen just once; the ten biggest clones take up about 11%. Details on this clonotype: The antigen is unknown.

V lost 3 bases to trimming and J lost 4 bases, with 7 bases between them. CDR1 is LGHDT and CDR2 is YNNKEL in the germline V gene (reference sequence). This CDR3 region has 12 residues. Overall study results and limits: Authors suggested that a seasonal influenza vaccination recruits few new T cells each time.

The source is a middle-aged man who received an inactivated influenza vaccine. Material: PBMCs from blood, obtained 4 to 6 days after vaccination. The genes are TRBV3-1 and TRBJ2-7; D ambiguous. CDR3 sequence reads: CASSHWPYEQYF. For the CDR3, the DNA is TGTGCCAGCAGCCACTGGCCTTACGAGCAGTACTTC.